This TCR beta chain was captured by sequencing in a study of blood T cell repertoires in COVID-19. Study overall: Some COVID-19 samples were acute and others convalescent; all came from the United States, Italy and Spain. In each case, the material was cDNA or gDNA derived from T cells, B-cell-depleted T cells, or PBMCs.

Per the authors' pipeline: Estimation of nucleated cell counts relied on the amplification of reference gene primers. Method: immunoSEQ multiplex PCR; TCRdb's copy keeps in-frame clones and lacks some. The D gene and trimming were derived from the DNA, and the V and J assignments and clone size from that table. Here the sample spans more than 95,000 clones, roughly 80% being singletons. Trimming at V came to 1 base and at J to 0 bases, leaving 6 bases not matched to a gene. The CDR3 totals 17 residues. The germline CDR1 and CDR2 sequences are SGHNT and YYREEE (reference sequence). The sample holds a few counts of this clone.

The sample taken for sequencing was peripheral blood. The chain couples TRBV5-4 to TRBJ1-4; TRBD1 matches 7 bases. The TCR originated in a middle-aged man with acute or convalescent COVID-19. This CDR3 is CASSLYRTGATNEKLFF. The CDR3 DNA follows: TGTGCCAGCAGCTTGTACCGGACAGGAGCAACTAATGAAAAACTGTTTTTT.